The T cell receptor (beta chain) described here comes from a study of blood T cell repertoires in COVID-19. Study-level background: In each case, the material was cDNA or gDNA derived from T cells, B-cell-depleted T cells, or PBMCs.

Authors' analysis steps: Estimation of nucleated cell counts relied on the amplification of reference gene primers. Produced via immunoSEQ multiplex PCR; TCRdb's table is partial and in-frame only. Clonal size and the V and J genes are those of that table, whereas D and trimming came from the DNA. The sample lists fewer than 250,000 clones; 87% were seen once. The sample taken for sequencing was PBMCs or T cells enriched from blood (not recorded which). The TCR sequence derives from a man aged 25-45 years in a cohort exposed to, infected with or recovered from COVID-19 (not recorded which).

The CDR3 region has the DNA TGTGCCAGCAGCCCGGGCCAAGGGGGCATTTCTACCCTCCACTTT. The encoded protein is CASSPGQGGISTLHF. The chain employs TRBV11-2 and TRBJ1-6; 7 bases are a match to TRBD1. The ends lost 5 bases at V and 14 bases at J; junction bases unmatched: 15. This CDR3 spans 15 amino acids. Germline CDR1 is SGHAT and CDR2 is FQNNGV.